This is a list of T cell receptor beta chains from one sample in a study of OX40 agonist ivuxolimab in advanced cancers. Generated by immunoSEQ multiplex PCR, the TCRdb table keeps only in-frame clones and is missing some. The table lists some 15,000 clones, 70% to 75% of them singletons, with around 33% in the top ten. The sample in question was CD4+ or CD8+ T cells sorted from blood, obtained in a trial of the OX40 agonist ivuxolimab. These receptors were taken from an adult with an advanced solid tumor such as melanoma, head and neck, liver or kidney cancer. Each CDR3 is given with its conserved first and last residue. D genes are given only for firm matches. Only some rows state a clone size, as once, few, many or a class for expanded clones.

j_call | clone_size | v_call | d_call | cdr3_length | cdr3_nt | cdr3_aa
TRBJ2-7 | few | TRBV27 | NA | 11 | TGTGCCAGCAGACAATACTACGAGCAGTACTTC | CASRQYYEQYF
TRBJ2-1 | NA | TRBV9 | TRBD2 | 16 | TGTGCCAGCAGCCCCTGGACTAGCGGGTTGTACAATGAGCAGTTCTTC | CASSPWTSGLYNEQFF
TRBJ2-3 | once | TRBV9 | TRBD1 | 15 | TGTGCCAGCAGCCCCTGGACAGGGCGCACAGATACGCAGTATTTT | CASSPWTGRTDTQYF
TRBJ2-1 | NA | TRBV7-7 | NA | 16 | TGTGCCAGCAGCCTAGGGGGCGGGAGGTCCTACAATGAGCAGTTCTTC | CASSLGGGRSYNEQFF
TRBJ2-1 | few | TRBV27 | NA | 17 | TGTGCCAGCAGTGCCAATAGAAGGTGGGAGTGGGGGAATGAGCAGTTCTTC | CASSANRRWEWGNEQFF
TRBJ2-6 | NA | TRBV19 | NA | 15 | TGTGCCAGTAATCAGGGTTCAACTGGGGCCAACGTCCTGACTTTC | CASNQGSTGANVLTF
TRBJ2-7 | once | TRBV15 | TRBD1 | 15 | TGTGCCACCAGCGGACCCGGGACAGATGCGTACGAGCAGTACTTC | CATSGPGTDAYEQYF
TRBJ2-7 | NA | TRBV11-3 | NA | 13 | TGTGCCAGCAGCTCATTGGACAACTACGAGCAGTACTTC | CASSSLDNYEQYF
TRBJ2-2 | NA | TRBV2 | TRBD2 | 19 | TGTGCCAGCAGTGGACCCCGGACTAGCGGGAGAGGTTACACCGGGGAGCTGTTTTTT | CASSGPRTSGRGYTGELFF
TRBJ2-6 | NA | TRBV7-9 | NA | 14 | TGTGCCAGCAGCTTAAGTACTGGGGCCAACGTCCTGACTTTC | CASSLSTGANVLTF
TRBJ2-7 | NA | TRBV28 | NA | 13 | TGTGCCAGCAGTTTCTTAGGGACCTACGAGCAGTACTTC | CASSFLGTYEQYF
TRBJ2-1 | NA | TRBV27 | TRBD2 | 16 | TGTGCCAGCAGTGCGCTAGCGGGAGGGCCAGGGAATGAGCAGTTCTTC | CASSALAGGPGNEQFF
TRBJ2-1 | NA | TRBV6-5 | NA | 16 | TGTGCCAGCAGTTACTCAATGGGTGGCTCCTACAATGAGCAGTTCTTC | CASSYSMGGSYNEQFF
TRBJ2-7 | NA | TRBV30 | NA | 13 | TGTGCCTGGAACCTCGGGGTAGACTACGAGCAGTACTTC | CAWNLGVDYEQYF
TRBJ2-1 | few | TRBV10-1 | TRBD1 | 14 | TGCGCCACCTCATCCGACAGGGGATTTGGGGAGCAGTTCTTC | CATSSDRGFGEQFF
TRBJ2-7 | medium-sized | TRBV6-1 | TRBD2 | 15 | TGTGCCAGCAGGGCCCTAGCGGGAGTGATCAACGAGCAGTACTTC | CASRALAGVINEQYF
TRBJ2-3 | medium-sized | TRBV28 | TRBD2 | 14 | TGTGCCAGCAGTTTCCTAGCGGGGACAGATACGCAGTATTTT | CASSFLAGTDTQYF
TRBJ2-7 | NA | TRBV29-1 | TRBD2 | 14 | TGCAGCGTTGAAGGGGATAGCGGGTACTACGAGCAGTACTTC | CSVEGDSGYYEQYF
TRBJ2-5 | NA | TRBV27 | NA | 13 | TGTGCCAGCAGTTTATTTGGGGTTCAGAACCAGTACTTC | CASSLFGVQNQYF
TRBJ2-7 | NA | TRBV6-4 | NA | 11 | TGTGCCAGCAGTGATGAGGTGGAGCAGTACTTC | CASSDEVEQYF
TRBJ1-1 | NA | TRBV12-5 | NA | 12 | TGTGCTAGTGGTTTGCCCGGGGGAGAAGCTTTCTTT | CASGLPGGEAFF
TRBJ2-1 | NA | TRBV6-1 | TRBD1 | 15 | TGTGCCAGCAGTGAATTAGGACAGGGCCGCAATGAGCAGTTCTTC | CASSELGQGRNEQFF
TRBJ1-1 | NA | TRBV28 | TRBD1 | 16 | TGTGCCAGCAGCCAATCCCGGGACAGGCTGAACACTGAAGCTTTCTTT | CASSQSRDRLNTEAFF
TRBJ2-2 | NA | TRBV18 | NA | 14 | TGTGCCAGCTCACCCTACGCGCAGGCGTGGGAGCTGTTTTTT | CASSPYAQAWELFF
TRBJ1-5 | NA | TRBV19 | NA | 13 | TGTGCCAGTGATCGGGATTCCAATCAGCCCCAGCATTTT | CASDRDSNQPQHF
TRBJ2-3 | few | TRBV5-1 | NA | 16 | TGCGCCAGCAGGGAAGGGGTTCAAGAAAGGGCAGATACGCAGTATTTT | CASREGVQERADTQYF
TRBJ2-7 | once | TRBV11-2 | NA | 16 | TGTGCCAGCAGCTCTGGGCGGACAGACAACTCCTACGAGCAGTACTTC | CASSSGRTDNSYEQYF
TRBJ2-5 | NA | TRBV29-1 | TRBD1 | 14 | TGCAGCGTTATTACAGGGGGCGCCCCGGAGACCCAGTACTTC | CSVITGGAPETQYF
TRBJ2-7 | NA | TRBV5-1 | NA | 15 | TGCGCCAGCAGCTTGGGGGGAGGAAGCTCCTACGAGCAGTACTTC | CASSLGGGSSYEQYF
TRBJ1-1 | NA | TRBV11-3 | NA | 14 | TGTGCCAGCAGCTTGGACAGTTTGAACACTGAAGCTTTCTTT | CASSLDSLNTEAFF
TRBJ1-1 | NA | TRBV6-5 | TRBD1 | 13 | TGTGCCAGCACCAAGACAGGGGAAACTGAAGCTTTCTTT | CASTKTGETEAFF
TRBJ1-4 | NA | TRBV27 | TRBD1 | 14 | TGTGCCAGCAGTTACAGGGGAACTAATGAAAAACTGTTTTTT | CASSYRGTNEKLFF
TRBJ1-2 | NA | TRBV27 | TRBD1 | 16 | TGTGCCAGCAGTTCCCGCCGGGACAGGGGGAACTATGGCTACACCTTC | CASSSRRDRGNYGYTF
TRBJ1-2 | NA | TRBV19 | NA | 14 | TGTGCCAGTAGTATGGATATGGACCGGGACGGCTACACCTTC | CASSMDMDRDGYTF
TRBJ2-7 | NA | TRBV7-9 | TRBD1 | 15 | TGTGCCAGCAGCCCCAGGGGACAGGCCCTCTACGAGCAGTACTTC | CASSPRGQALYEQYF
TRBJ1-2 | NA | TRBV10-3 | TRBD1 | 16 | TGTGCCATCAGTGAGTCGACCGGGACAGGGGGCGAGGGCTACACCTTC | CAISESTGTGGEGYTF
TRBJ2-1 | NA | TRBV5-4 | NA | 14 | TGTGCCAGCAGCTTCTGGGGTAGGGTCAATGAGCAGTTCTTC | CASSFWGRVNEQFF
TRBJ2-1 | NA | TRBV7-9 | NA | 13 | TGTGCCAGCAGCTTAAAATGGAACAATGAGCAGTTCTTC | CASSLKWNNEQFF
TRBJ1-1 | NA | TRBV5-1 | NA | 11 | TGCGCCAGCAGCCGAGACACTGAAGCTTTCTTT | CASSRDTEAFF
TRBJ1-2 | NA | TRBV6-1 | NA | 14 | TGTGCCAGCAGTGAGAAGGACAGCATGAGAGGCTACACCTTC | CASSEKDSMRGYTF
TRBJ1-1 | NA | TRBV4-1 | TRBD1 | 13 | TGCGCCAGCAGCCAGGACAGGGGTACTGAAGCTTTCTTT | CASSQDRGTEAFF
TRBJ2-3 | once | TRBV2 | TRBD2 | 18 | TGTGCCAGCAGTGCCCCTTCTAGCGGGAGTAACCCCACAGATACGCAGTATTTT | CASSAPSSGSNPTDTQYF
TRBJ2-1 | NA | TRBV5-1 | NA | 13 | TGCGCCAGCAGCTTTACAGGGGGGGATGAGCAGTTCTTC | CASSFTGGDEQFF
TRBJ2-5 | NA | TRBV7-9 | NA | 14 | TGTGCCAGCAGCCCCCCCGGAGCTCAAGAGACCCAGTACTTC | CASSPPGAQETQYF
TRBJ2-2 | medium-sized | TRBV19 | TRBD1 | 16 | TGTGCCAGTATAAGCCTCGGGACAGGGGTTCCCGGGGAGCTGTTTTTT | CASISLGTGVPGELFF